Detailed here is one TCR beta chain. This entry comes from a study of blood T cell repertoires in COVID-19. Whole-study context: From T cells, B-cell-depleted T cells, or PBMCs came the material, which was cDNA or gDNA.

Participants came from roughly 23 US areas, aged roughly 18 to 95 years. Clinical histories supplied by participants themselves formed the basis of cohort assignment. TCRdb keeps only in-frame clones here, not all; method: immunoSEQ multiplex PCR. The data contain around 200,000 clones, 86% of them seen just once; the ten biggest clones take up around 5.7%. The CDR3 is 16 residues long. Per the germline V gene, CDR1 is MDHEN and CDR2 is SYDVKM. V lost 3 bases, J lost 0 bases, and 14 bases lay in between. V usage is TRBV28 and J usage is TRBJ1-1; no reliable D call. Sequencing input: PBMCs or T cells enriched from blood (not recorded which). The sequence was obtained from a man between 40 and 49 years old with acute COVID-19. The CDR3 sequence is CASSLSLLFMNTEAFF. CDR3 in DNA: TGTGCCAGCAGTTTGTCACTCCTGTTCATGAACACTGAAGCTTTCTTT.